The 6 T cell receptor beta chains below were found in one sample sequenced in a study of blood T cell repertoires in COVID-19. Only in-frame clones appear in the TCRdb table, and some are missing; sequencing was by immunoSEQ multiplex PCR. The sample lists roughly 380,000 clones, about 89% seen once, with 1% to 1.5% in the top ten. What was sequenced was PBMCs or T cells enriched from blood (not recorded which). The receptor set was obtained from a man aged 25 to 45 who had recovered from COVID-19.

This clone was counted a few times. V usage is TRBV7-9 and J usage is TRBJ2-3, with 15 positions matching TRBD2. Germline V gene data show CDR1 as SEHNR and CDR2 as FQNEAQ (reference sequence). With 3 bases clipped from V and 0 bases from J, the junction kept 4 bases outside the gene matches. The CDR3 spans 18 residues. CDR3 residues: CASSFGLAGGLSTDTQYF. DNA for the CDR3: TGTGCCAGCAGCTTCGGACTAGCGGGGGGGCTGAGCACAGATACGCAGTATTTT.

This clone was counted between two and nine times. V and J are TRBV7-8 and TRBJ1-6, with D hard to call. V lost 1 base, J lost 8 bases, and 12 bases lay in between. Germline V gives CDR1 SGHVS, CDR2 FQNEAQ. The CDR3 is 15 residues long. This CDR3 is CASSLVSPADSPLHF. CDR3 nucleotide sequence: TGTGCCAGCAGCTTAGTTTCGCCTGCGGATTCACCCCTCCACTTT. The full variable domain, completed using reference TRBV7-8 and TRBJ1-6, is GAGVSQSPRYKVAKRGQDVALRCDPISGHVSLFWYQQALGQGPEFLTYFQNEAQLDKSGLPSDRFFAERPEGSVSTLKIQRTQQEDSAVYLCASSLVSPADSPLHFGNGTRLTVT.

The rearrangement uses TRBV7-9 and TRBJ1-3; 9 bases agree with TRBD1. Germline CDR1 reads SEHNR; CDR2 reads FQNEAQ (reference sequence). The CDR3 covers 17 residues. V gave up 5 bases and J gave up 4 bases; unmatched junction bases: 12. The CDR3 is CASSPPGTGSWGNTIYF. In nucleotides, the CDR3 is TGTGCCAGCAGCCCTCCCGGGACAGGGTCGTGGGGAAACACCATATATTTT.

CDR3 DNA: TGCGCCAGCAGTGCACAGGGGACTGGAGGCTACACCTTC. It codes for CASSAQGTGGYTF. The chain couples TRBV10-2 to TRBJ1-2, with 7 bases lining up with TRBD1. V shed 4 bases, J shed 8 bases, and the junction held 7 bases outside the gene matches. The CDR3 runs 13 residues. Germline CDR1 WSHSY, CDR2 SAAADI.

J is TRBJ1-4 and V is TRBV5-6, with unresolved D. Germline assignment: CDR1 SGHDT and CDR2 YYEEEE. The CDR3 totals 14 residues. Trimming took off 1 base at V and 5 bases at J, with 9 bases between the two ends. As DNA, the CDR3 is TGTGCCAGCAGCTTGTCAGACATAAATGAAAAACTGTTTTTT. This sequence encodes CASSLSDINEKLFF.

The chain carries TRBV6-1 and TRBJ2-3; D might be TRBD1 (5 bases). CDR1 and CDR2 from the germline V gene are MNHNS and SASEGT. Trimming stripped 3 bases from V and 0 bases from J, with 13 bases between. The CDR3 contains 16 residues. The CDR3 here is CASSEGLGPSTDTQYF. For the CDR3, the DNA is TGTGCCAGCAGTGAGGGGCTCGGCCCGAGCACAGATACGCAGTATTTT.